A selection of T cell receptor beta chains follows, all from one sample in a study of blood T cell repertoires in COVID-19. TCRdb's copy holds only in-frame clones and misses some; the assay was immunoSEQ multiplex PCR. The sample records about 200,000 clones, roughly 79% being singletons. Sequencing was carried out using PBMCs or T cells enriched from blood (not recorded which). The receptors were sampled from a man between 35 and 55 years old who had recovered from COVID-19. The CDR3 runs from the conserved cysteine through the conserved F or W. The D gene is left open where the match is weak. Expanded clones are given a class, and other clones once, few, many or no size at all.

clone size	V gene	D gene	J gene	CDR3 DNA	CDR3 protein
.	TRBV29-1	.	TRBJ1-4	TGCAGCGCGCGCTATAATGAAAAACTGTTTTTT	CSARYNEKLFF
.	TRBV2	TRBD1	TRBJ1-5	TGTGCCAGCACCCGACAGGGCCTGAGCAATCAGCCCCAGCATTTT	CASTRQGLSNQPQHF
once	TRBV2	.	TRBJ1-3	TGTGCCAGCAGTGGACAGGGAAACACCATATATTTT	CASSGQGNTIYF
few	TRBV19	.	TRBJ1-2	TGTGCCAGTCGACTCAGGGGTGACTATGGCTACACCTTC	CASRLRGDYGYTF
.	TRBV2	TRBD1	TRBJ1-5	TGTGCCAGCAGTGGTGACAGGGCCTATCAGCCCCAGCATTTT	CASSGDRAYQPQHF
once	TRBV7-6	TRBD1	TRBJ1-2	TGTGCCAGCAGCCCCGGGGACAGGGGGATGATACCCTATGGCTACACCTTC	CASSPGDRGMIPYGYTF
.	TRBV11-2	.	TRBJ1-2	TGTGCCAGCAGCTTAGGTCAGAACAACTATGGCTACACCTTC	CASSLGQNNYGYTF
.	TRBV6-1	TRBD1	TRBJ2-2	TGTGCCAGCAGTGAATCGACAGGGGGCCCCGGGGAGCTGTTTTTT	CASSESTGGPGELFF
.	TRBV4-1	TRBD2	TRBJ2-1	TGCGCCAGCAGCCGGGTAGCACTAGCGAATGAGCAGTTCTTC	CASSRVALANEQFF
.	TRBV9	TRBD2	TRBJ2-3	TGTGCCAGCAGCGTAGCGGGGGGGGGCGATACGCAGTATTTT	CASSVAGGGDTQYF
.	TRBV28	TRBD1	TRBJ2-3	TGTGCCAGCAGTCCCCCCTTGGGACAGGGGGCAACAGATACGCAGTATTTT	CASSPPLGQGATDTQYF
.	TRBV7-8	.	TRBJ1-4	TGTGCCAGCGACCCAGGGGTCCTCGGGGAAAAACTGTTTTTT	CASDPGVLGEKLFF
few	TRBV5-1	.	TRBJ1-2	TGCGCCAGCAGCTTGGTGGGAGGGTCTGGCTCGGACTACACCTTC	CASSLVGGSGSDYTF